What follows are 9 T cell receptor beta chains derived from one specimen sequenced in a study of radiotherapy plus CTLA-4 blockade in lung cancer. Repertoires were generated with immunoSEQ multiplex PCR, while TCRdb's copy carries only in-frame clones and drops some. The data contain tens of thousands of clones, roughly 71% of them singletons. The material sequenced was peripheral blood, taken from a patient treated with radiotherapy plus ipilimumab. The receptors come from a human donor with non-small cell lung cancer whose response to radiotherapy plus ipilimumab could not be evaluated.

The V gene is TRBV5-6, the J gene TRBJ2-2; D possibly corresponds to TRBD1 (5 bases). The CDR3 has 16 residues. Trimming took off 0 bases at V and 4 bases at J, with 13 bases between the two ends. CDR1 is SGHDT and CDR2 is YYEEEE in the germline V gene. The CDR3 DNA follows: TGTGCCAGCAGCTTGGCTTACCGGACAAGCACCGGGGAGCTGTTTTTT. It codes for CASSLAYRTSTGELFF.

The rearrangement uses TRBV5-6 and TRBJ2-2, with 7 bases aligning to TRBD2. The J segment lost 4 bases and the V segment lost 4 bases, leaving 7 bases of the junction unmatched. Germline-derived CDR1 and CDR2 are SGHDT and YYEEEE. The CDR3 runs to 15 residues. The CDR3 region is CASSQITSVTGELFF. DNA for the CDR3: TGTGCCAGCAGCCAGATCACTAGCGTCACCGGGGAGCTGTTTTTT.

The chain employs TRBV6-1 and TRBJ1-2; D is possibly TRBD1 (5 bases). The CDR3 spans 14 residues. Looked up from germline, CDR1 is MNHNS and CDR2 is SASEGT. The V and J ends lost 6 bases and 0 bases respectively, with 11 bases between them. The CDR3 here is CASRIAGPNYGYTF. For the CDR3, the DNA is TGTGCCAGCAGGATCGCGGGACCTAACTATGGCTACACCTTC.

This chain uses TRBV21-1 with TRBJ1-1; TRBD1, the D gene given by the table, was not confirmed from the DNA. TRBV21-1 is designated a pseudogene. CDR3 size: 17 residues. The CDR3 protein is CASRGDGDRRVRTEAFF. The CDR3 bases are TGTGCCAGCAGGGGGGATGGGGACAGACGTGTTCGGACGGAAGCTTTCTTT.

This sequence joins TRBV10-3 and TRBJ2-1; 10 bases agree with TRBD1. CDR1 and CDR2 (germline): ENHRY, SYGVKD. V gave up 5 bases and J gave up 3 bases; unmatched junction bases: 4. The CDR3 consists of 15 residues. The CDR3 nucleotides are TGTGCCATCAGTTCCGGGACAGGGGTCTACAATGAGCAGTTCTTC. Amino acids: CAISSGTGVYNEQFF.

The V and J genes are TRBV28 and TRBJ1-1; TRBD1 matches at 7 bases. The CDR3 spans 17 residues. The V and J ends lost 3 bases and 1 base, in that order; junction bases with no gene match: 11. CDR1 and CDR2 (germline): MDHEN, SYDVKM. CDR3 loop: CASSFGRGRPPNTEAFF. The CDR3, as DNA: TGTGCCAGCAGTTTCGGGAGGGGGCGGCCGCCGAACACTGAAGCTTTCTTT.

This chain connects TRBV5-1 to TRBJ2-3; tentative D call: TRBD2 (6 bases). This CDR3 has 14 amino acids. Germline values: CDR1 SGHRS, CDR2 YFSETQ. V gave up 3 bases and J gave up 3 bases, with 11 bases separating them. Here the CDR3 reads CASSSQTSTDTQYF. The CDR3 nucleotides read TGCGCCAGCAGCTCCCAGACTAGTACAGATACGCAGTATTTT. Variable domain in full (rest from reference TRBV5-1 and TRBJ2-3): KAGVTQTPRYLIKTRGQQVTLSCSPISGHRSVSWYQQTPGQGLQFLFEYFSETQRNKGNFPGRFSGRQFSNSRSEMNVSTLELGDSALYLCASSSQTSTDTQYFGPGTRLTVL.

The rearrangement joins TRBV7-2 to TRBJ2-1; the match to TRBD2 covers 14 bases. This CDR3 is built from 16 residues. Germline-derived CDR1 and CDR2 are SGHTA and FQGNSA. The ends lost 5 bases at V and 13 bases at J; junction bases unmatched: 13. CDR3 sequence: CASSPRSRLAGGVQFF. The CDR3 nucleotides are TGTGCCAGCAGCCCTCGCTCTCGACTAGCGGGAGGGGTCCAGTTCTTC.

In its sample, this clone was seen a few times. The gene calls are TRBV6-6 and TRBJ1-2; 12 bases map to TRBD1. CDR1 and CDR2 (germline): MNHNY, SVGAGI (reference sequence). The CDR3 covers 14 residues. With V trimmed by 6 bases and J by 5 bases, 4 bases remained unmatched. As DNA, the CDR3 is TGTGCCAGCAGGGGGACAGGGGGCCGGTATGGCTACACCTTC. It specifies CASRGTGGRYGYTF.